What follows is one T cell receptor beta chain and its context. Between the trimmed V and J ends, which lost 0 bases and 3 bases, there was a span of 10 bases. This CDR3 is 15 amino acids long. Germline V gene lookup returns CDR1 SGHNT and CDR2 YYREEE (reference sequence). This sample stems from a study of blood T cell repertoires in COVID-19. Assay: immunoSEQ multiplex PCR; the TCRdb copy retains only in-frame clones and omits some. The sample lists 130,000 or so clones, more than 75% seen once, with 2% to 2.5% in the top ten. The sequenced sample was peripheral blood. The receptor was derived from a man aged 45-65 years with active COVID-19. The chain couples TRBV5-4 to TRBJ2-1, with a weak D call TRBD2 (5 bases). The CDR3, as DNA: TGTGCCAGCAGCTTGGGGAGGACCGGCTACAATGAGCAGTTCTTC. It translates to CASSLGRTGYNEQFF. Full variable domain (outside the CDR3, taken from reference TRBV5-4 and TRBJ2-1): ETGVTQSPTHLIKTRGQQVTLRCSSQSGHNTVSWYQQALGQGPQFIFQYYREEENGRGNFPPRFSGLQFPNYSSELNVNALELDDSALYLCASSLGRTGYNEQFFGPGTRLTVL.